A single sample gave rise to the 3 T cell receptor beta chains below, sequenced in a study of T cell repertoires in cytomegalovirus infection. TCRdb processed the reads anew with MiXCR; each CDR3 protein has one entry. Of some 480,000 distinct CDR3 sequences in the sample, around a third were seen once. These receptors are not linked to any known antigen. The sequenced sample was cultured PBMCs, obtained from culture after CMV antigen stimulation. All receptors derive from a human donor in good health (CMV status not recorded). Some clones in this sample may be carry-over from other donors' samples.

V is TRBV7-9 and J is TRBJ2-1; D gene uncertain. Trimming pared 3 bases from V and 1 base from J, leaving 16 bases between. There are 17 residues in the CDR3. Germline CDR1 SEHNR, CDR2 FQNEAQ (reference sequence). CDR3: CASSFGSILASYNEQFF. The CDR3 DNA reads as TGTGCCAGCAGCTTTGGGTCAATTCTGGCGTCCTACAATGAGCAGTTCTTC.

The rearrangement links TRBV5-1 to TRBJ2-2, with D perhaps matching TRBD2 (6 bases). The CDR3 contains 15 residues. Trimming stripped 4 bases from V and 2 bases from J, with 12 bases between. Germline V CDR1 and CDR2: SGHRS, YFSETQ. DNA for the CDR3: TGCGCCAGCAGCCCCGGGACTCATAACACCGGGGAGCTGTTTTTT. This translates into CASSPGTHNTGELFF.

There are a few counts of this clonotype. The V gene is TRBV7-2, the J gene TRBJ2-1; tentatively, D is TRBD2 (5 bases). The CDR3 contains 12 residues. With 5 bases removed from V and 12 bases from J, the gap between germline ends came to 14 bases. Germline V CDR1 and CDR2: SGHTA, FQGNSA. The CDR3 region has the DNA TGTGCCAGCAGCGCGAAACTAGTCGGGCAGTTCTTC. Its translation: CASSAKLVGQFF. The whole variable domain, filled in from reference TRBV7-2 and TRBJ2-1, reads GAGVSQSPSNKVTEKGKDVELRCDPISGHTALYWYRQSLGQGLEFLIYFQGNSAPDKSGLPSDRFSAERTGGSVSTLTIQRTQQEDSAVYLCASSAKLVGQFFGPGTRLTVL.